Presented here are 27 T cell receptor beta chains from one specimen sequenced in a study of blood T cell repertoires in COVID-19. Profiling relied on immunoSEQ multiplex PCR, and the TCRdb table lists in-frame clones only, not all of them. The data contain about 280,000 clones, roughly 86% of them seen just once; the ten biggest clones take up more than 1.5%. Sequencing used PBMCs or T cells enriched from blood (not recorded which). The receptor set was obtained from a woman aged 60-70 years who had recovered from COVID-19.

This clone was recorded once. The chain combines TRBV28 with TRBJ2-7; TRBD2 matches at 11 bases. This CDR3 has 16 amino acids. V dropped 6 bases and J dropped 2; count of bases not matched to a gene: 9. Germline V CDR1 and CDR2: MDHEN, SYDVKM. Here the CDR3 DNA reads TGTGCCAGCAGCCTGGGACTAGCGGCCGTAACCTACGAGCAGTACTTC. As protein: CASSLGLAAVTYEQYF.

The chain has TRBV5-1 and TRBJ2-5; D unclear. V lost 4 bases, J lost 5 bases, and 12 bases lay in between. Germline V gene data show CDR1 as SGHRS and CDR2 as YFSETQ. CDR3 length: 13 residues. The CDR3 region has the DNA TGCGCCAGCAGCCCCGATAGTTTGGAGACCCAGTACTTC. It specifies CASSPDSLETQYF.

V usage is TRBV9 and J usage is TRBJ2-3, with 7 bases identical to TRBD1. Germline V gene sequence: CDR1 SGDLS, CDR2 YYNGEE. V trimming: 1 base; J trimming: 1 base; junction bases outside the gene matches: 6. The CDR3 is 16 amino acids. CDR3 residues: CASSVTRTGRTDTQYF. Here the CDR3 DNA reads TGTGCCAGCAGCGTAACTCGGACAGGACGCACAGATACGCAGTATTTT. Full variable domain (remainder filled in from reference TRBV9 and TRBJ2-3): DSGVTQTPKHLITATGQRVTLRCSPRSGDLSVYWYQQSLDQGLQFLIQYYNGEERAKGNILERFSAQQFPDLHSELNLSSLELGDSALYFCASSVTRTGRTDTQYFGPGTRLTVL.

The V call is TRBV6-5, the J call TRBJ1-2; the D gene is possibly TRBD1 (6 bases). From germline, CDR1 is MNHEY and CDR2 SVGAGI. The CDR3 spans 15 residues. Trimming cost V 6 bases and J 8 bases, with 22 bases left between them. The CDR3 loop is CASSYQSGGAGGYTF. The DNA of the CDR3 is TGTGCCAGCAGCTACCAATCTGGGGGCGCAGGAGGCTACACCTTC.

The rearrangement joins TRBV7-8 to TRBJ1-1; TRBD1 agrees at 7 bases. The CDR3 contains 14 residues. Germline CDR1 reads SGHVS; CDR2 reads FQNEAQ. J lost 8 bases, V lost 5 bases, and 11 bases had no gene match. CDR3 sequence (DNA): TGTGCCAGCAGCCAGGGGGGGAGTCGGCTAGAAGCTTTCTTT. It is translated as CASSQGGSRLEAFF.

The chain's CDR3 is CASSPTGQLNQPQHF. Written as DNA, the CDR3 is TGTGCCAGCAGCCCGACAGGACAACTCAATCAGCCCCAGCATTTT. The chain carries TRBV4-2 and TRBJ1-5; possible D gene TRBD1, 6 bases. In germline, CDR1 is LGHNA, CDR2 YNFKEQ. The V end was cut by 4 bases, the J end by 3 bases, with 13 bases between. The CDR3 runs 15 residues.

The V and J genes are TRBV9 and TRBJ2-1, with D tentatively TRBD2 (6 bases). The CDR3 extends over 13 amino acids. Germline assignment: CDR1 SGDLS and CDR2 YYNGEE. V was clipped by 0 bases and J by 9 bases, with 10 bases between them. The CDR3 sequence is CASSVGPEGEQFF. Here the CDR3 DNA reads TGTGCCAGCAGCGTAGGCCCGGAGGGTGAGCAGTTCTTC.

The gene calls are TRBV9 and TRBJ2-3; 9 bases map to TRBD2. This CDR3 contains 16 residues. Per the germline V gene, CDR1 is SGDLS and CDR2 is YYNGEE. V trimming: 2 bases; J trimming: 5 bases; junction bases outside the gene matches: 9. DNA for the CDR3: TGTGCCAGCAGCGTTGGCGGGGGGGCGTTGGGAGATACGCAGTATTTT. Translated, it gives CASSVGGGALGDTQYF.

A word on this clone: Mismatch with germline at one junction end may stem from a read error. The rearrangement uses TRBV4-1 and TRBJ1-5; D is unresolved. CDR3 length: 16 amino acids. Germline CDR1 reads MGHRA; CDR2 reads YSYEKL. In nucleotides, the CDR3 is TGCGCCAGCAGCCAAGCGGGATGGGAGAGCAACCAGCCCCAGCATTTT. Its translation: CASSQAGWESNQPQHF.

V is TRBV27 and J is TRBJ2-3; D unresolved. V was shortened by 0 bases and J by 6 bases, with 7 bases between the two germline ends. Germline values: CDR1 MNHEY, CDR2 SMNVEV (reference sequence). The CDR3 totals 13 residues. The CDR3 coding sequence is TGTGCCAGCAGTTTATCGTCTATCGATACGCAGTATTTT. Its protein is CASSLSSIDTQYF.

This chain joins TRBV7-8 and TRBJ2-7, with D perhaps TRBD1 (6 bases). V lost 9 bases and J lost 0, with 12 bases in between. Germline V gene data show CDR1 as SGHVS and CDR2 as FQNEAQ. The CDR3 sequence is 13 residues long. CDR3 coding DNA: TGTGCCAGTACTCACAGGGCCTCCTACGAGCAGTACTTC. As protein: CASTHRASYEQYF. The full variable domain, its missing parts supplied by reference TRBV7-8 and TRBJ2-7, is GAGVSQSPRYKVAKRGQDVALRCDPISGHVSLFWYQQALGQGPEFLTYFQNEAQLDKSGLPSDRFFAERPEGSVSTLKIQRTQQEDSAVYLCASTHRASYEQYFGPGTRLTVT.

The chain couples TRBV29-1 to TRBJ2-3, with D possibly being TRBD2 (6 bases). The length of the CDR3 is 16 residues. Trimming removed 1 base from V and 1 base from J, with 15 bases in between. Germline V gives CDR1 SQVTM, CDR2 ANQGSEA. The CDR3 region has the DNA TGCAGCGTTGAAGGGGAAGCGGGTTGGGGCACAGATACGCAGTATTTT. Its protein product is CSVEGEAGWGTDTQYF.

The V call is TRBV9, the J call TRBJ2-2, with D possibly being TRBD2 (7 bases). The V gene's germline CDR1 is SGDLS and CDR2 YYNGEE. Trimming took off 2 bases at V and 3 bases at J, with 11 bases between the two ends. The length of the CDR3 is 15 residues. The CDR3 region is CASSVTGRDTGELFF. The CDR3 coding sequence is TGTGCCAGCAGCGTCACAGGGAGGGACACCGGGGAGCTGTTTTTT.

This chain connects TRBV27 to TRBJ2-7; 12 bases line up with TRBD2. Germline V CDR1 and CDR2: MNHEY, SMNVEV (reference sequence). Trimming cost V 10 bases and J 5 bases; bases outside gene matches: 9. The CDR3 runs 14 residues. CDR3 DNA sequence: TGTGCCACTAGCGGACTAGCGGGAAAAAACGAGCAGTACTTC. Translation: CATSGLAGKNEQYF.

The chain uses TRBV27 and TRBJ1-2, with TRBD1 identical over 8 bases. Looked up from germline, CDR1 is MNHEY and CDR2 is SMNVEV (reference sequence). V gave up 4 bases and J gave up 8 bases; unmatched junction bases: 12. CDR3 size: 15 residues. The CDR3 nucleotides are TGTGCCAGCAGTTCGGGACAGGTCCGGCGGGGAGGCTACACCTTC. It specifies CASSSGQVRRGGYTF.

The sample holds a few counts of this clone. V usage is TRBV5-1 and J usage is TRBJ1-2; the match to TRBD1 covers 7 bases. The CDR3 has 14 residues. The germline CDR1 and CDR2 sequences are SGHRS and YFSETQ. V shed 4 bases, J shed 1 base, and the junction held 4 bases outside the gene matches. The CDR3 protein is CASSEGADNYGYTF. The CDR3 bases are TGCGCCAGCAGCGAGGGGGCCGATAACTATGGCTACACCTTC. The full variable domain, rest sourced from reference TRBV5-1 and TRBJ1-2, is KAGVTQTPRYLIKTRGQQVTLSCSPISGHRSVSWYQQTPGQGLQFLFEYFSETQRNKGNFPGRFSGRQFSNSRSEMNVSTLELGDSALYLCASSEGADNYGYTFGSGTRLTVV.

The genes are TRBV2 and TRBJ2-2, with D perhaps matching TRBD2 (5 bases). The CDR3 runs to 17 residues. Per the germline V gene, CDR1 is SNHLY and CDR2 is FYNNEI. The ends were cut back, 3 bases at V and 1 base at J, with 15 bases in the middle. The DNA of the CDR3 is TGTGCCAGCAGTGACAACACGGGGTGGCAGAACACCGGGGAGCTGTTTTTT. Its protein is CASSDNTGWQNTGELFF.

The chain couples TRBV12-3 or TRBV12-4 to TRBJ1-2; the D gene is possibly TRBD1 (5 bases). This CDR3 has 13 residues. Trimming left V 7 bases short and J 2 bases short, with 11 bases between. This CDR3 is CASTETANYGYTF. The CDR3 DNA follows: TGTGCCAGCACTGAGACAGCCAACTATGGCTACACCTTC.

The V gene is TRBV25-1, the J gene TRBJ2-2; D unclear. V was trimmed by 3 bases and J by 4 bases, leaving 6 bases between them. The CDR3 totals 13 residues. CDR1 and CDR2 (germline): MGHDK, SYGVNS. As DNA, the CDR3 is TGTGCCAGCAGTGACCTCCCCACCGGGGAGCTGTTTTTT. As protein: CASSDLPTGELFF.

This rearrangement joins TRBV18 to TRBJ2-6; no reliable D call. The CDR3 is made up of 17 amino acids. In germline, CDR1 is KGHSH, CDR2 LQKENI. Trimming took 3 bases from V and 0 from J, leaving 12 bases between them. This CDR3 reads CASSPPSNYSGANVLTF. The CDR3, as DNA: TGTGCCAGCTCACCGCCTTCCAACTACTCTGGGGCCAACGTCCTGACTTTC.

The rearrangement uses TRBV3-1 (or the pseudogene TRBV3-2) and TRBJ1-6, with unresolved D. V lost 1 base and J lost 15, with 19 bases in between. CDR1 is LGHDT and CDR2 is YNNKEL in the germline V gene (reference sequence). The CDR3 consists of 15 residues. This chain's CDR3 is CASSQGVYPFGVLHF. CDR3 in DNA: TGTGCCAGCAGCCAAGGAGTATATCCGTTTGGAGTCCTCCACTTT.

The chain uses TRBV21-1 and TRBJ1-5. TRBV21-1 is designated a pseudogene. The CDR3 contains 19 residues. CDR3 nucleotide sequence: TGTGCCAGCAGCAAAACCCCCATGAGGGTAGGGTTGAGCAATCAGCCCCAGCATTTT. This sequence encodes CASSKTPMRVGLSNQPQHF.

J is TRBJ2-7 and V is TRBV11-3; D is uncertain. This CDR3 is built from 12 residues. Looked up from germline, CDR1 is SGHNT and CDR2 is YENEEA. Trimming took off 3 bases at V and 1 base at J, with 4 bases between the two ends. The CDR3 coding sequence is TGTGCCAGCAGCTTGCGATCCTACGAGCAGTACTTC. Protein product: CASSLRSYEQYF.

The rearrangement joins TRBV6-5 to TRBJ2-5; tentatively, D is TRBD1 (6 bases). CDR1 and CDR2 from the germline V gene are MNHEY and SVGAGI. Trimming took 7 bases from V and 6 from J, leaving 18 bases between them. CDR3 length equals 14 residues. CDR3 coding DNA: TGTGCCAGCAACCCCCAGGGGTCAGAACAGACCCAGTACTTC. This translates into CASNPQGSEQTQYF.

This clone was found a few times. This CDR3 reads CASSLSGGRQETQYF. CDR3 sequence (DNA): TGTGCCAGTAGTCTAAGCGGGGGCCGCCAAGAGACCCAGTACTTC. J is TRBJ2-5 and V is TRBV19; the match to TRBD2 covers 8 bases. Per germline, CDR1 LNHDA and CDR2 SQIVND (reference sequence). With V trimmed by 5 bases and J by 1 base, 6 bases remained unmatched. This CDR3 comprises 15 residues. Based on the CDR3 plus reference TRBV19 and TRBJ2-5, the full variable domain is DGGITQSPKYLFRKEGQNVTLSCEQNLNHDAMYWYRQDPGQGLRLIYYSQIVNDFQKGDIAEGYSVSREKKESFPLTVTSAQKNPTAFYLCASSLSGGRQETQYFGPGTRLLVL.

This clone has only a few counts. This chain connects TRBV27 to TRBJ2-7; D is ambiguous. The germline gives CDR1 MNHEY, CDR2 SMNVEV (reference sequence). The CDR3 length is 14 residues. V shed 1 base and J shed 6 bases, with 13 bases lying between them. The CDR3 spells CASSLLGQRSEQYF. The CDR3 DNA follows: TGTGCCAGCAGTTTATTAGGCCAGCGAAGCGAGCAGTACTTC.

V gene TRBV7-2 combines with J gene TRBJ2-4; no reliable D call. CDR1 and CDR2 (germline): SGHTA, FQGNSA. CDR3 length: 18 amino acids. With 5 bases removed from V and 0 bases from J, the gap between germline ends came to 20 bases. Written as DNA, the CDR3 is TGTGCCAGCAGCCCGCCCCTTAGATTGAGGATAGCCAAAAACATTCAGTACTTC. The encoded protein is CASSPPLRLRIAKNIQYF.